One sample yielded the 22 T cell receptor beta chains listed below, sequenced in a study of beta chain features in type 1 diabetes. Isolated RNA was reverse transcribed in full, so expressed TCRB transcripts were sequenced. Repertoires were generated with immunoSEQ multiplex PCR, while TCRdb's copy carries only in-frame clones and drops some. The sample records hundreds of thousands of clones, 10% to 15% being singletons. General study results and limits: Shortening of TCRB CDR3s, moderate but significant, appeared in all four CD4+ subsets of Type 1 diabetes patients.

These receptors have no identified antigens. Sample: naive CD4+ T cells from blood. Every receptor here comes from a young woman with type 1 diabetes.

V and J are TRBV11-3 and TRBJ2-1, with D possibly TRBD2 on 6 matching bases. Germline loops: CDR1 SGHNT, CDR2 YENEEA. CDR3 length: 13 residues. Trimming took off 5 bases at V and 9 bases at J, with 14 bases between the two ends. The CDR3 DNA is TGTGCCAGCAGCACGTTGGGGACTCCTGAGCAGTTCTTC. Translated: CASSTLGTPEQFF. The full variable domain, in which reference TRBV11-3 and TRBJ2-1 provide the parts outside the CDR3, is EAGVVQSPRYKIIEKKQPVAFWCNPISGHNTLYWYLQNLGQGPELLIRYENEEAVDDSQLPKDRFSAERLKGVDSTLKIQPAELGDSAVYLCASSTLGTPEQFFGPGTRLTVL.

This clone was counted only a few times. This rearrangement joins TRBV28 to TRBJ2-1; 8 nucleotides align to TRBD2. J lost 0 bases, V lost 5 bases, and 0 bases had no gene match. CDR1 is MDHEN, CDR2 SYDVKM, per germline. This CDR3 has 14 residues. CDR3 protein: CASSSGSSYNEQFF. DNA for the CDR3: TGTGCCAGCAGTAGCGGGAGCTCCTACAATGAGCAGTTCTTC.

This chain links TRBV7-2 with TRBJ2-1; D is perhaps TRBD2 (6 bases). The germline V and J ends were trimmed by 6 bases and 4 bases, with 10 bases remaining between them. This CDR3 comprises 13 residues. Germline CDR1 SGHTA, CDR2 FQGNSA. CDR3 residues: CASRAGTYNEQFF. The CDR3, as DNA: TGTGCCAGCAGGGCGGGAACTTACAATGAGCAGTTCTTC. Using reference TRBV7-2 and TRBJ2-1 for the parts outside the CDR3, the full variable domain is GAGVSQSPSNKVTEKGKDVELRCDPISGHTALYWYRQSLGQGLEFLIYFQGNSAPDKSGLPSDRFSAERTGGSVSTLTIQRTQQEDSAVYLCASRAGTYNEQFFGPGTRLTVL.

The V and J genes are TRBV6-5 and TRBJ1-2, with D unresolved. The CDR3 totals 14 residues. The germline V gene encodes CDR1 MNHEY and CDR2 SVGAGI. With 0 bases removed from V and 7 bases from J, the gap between germline ends came to 12 bases. CDR3 protein: CASSYSTQLTGYTF. The CDR3 DNA sequence: TGTGCCAGCAGTTACTCGACACAGCTTACTGGCTACACCTTC.

The chain links TRBV4-3 to TRBJ2-3; 9 bases are a match to TRBD2. V shed 1 base and J 1 base; nucleotides not matched to a gene: 6. Per the germline V gene, CDR1 is LGHNA and CDR2 is YSLEER. The CDR3 runs 17 residues. The CDR3 DNA sequence: TGCGCCAGCAGCCAAGTGCGCAGACTAGCGGGCACAGATACGCAGTATTTT. Translated, it gives CASSQVRRLAGTDTQYF.

The chain couples TRBV5-4 to TRBJ1-2, with 10 bases aligning to TRBD1. Germline V gives CDR1 SGHNT, CDR2 YYREEE (reference sequence). The CDR3 is 13 residues long. The junction had 1 base not matched to a gene; V was cut back by 4 bases and J by 4 bases. CDR3 amino acids: CASSRTGGYGYTF. Written as DNA, the CDR3 is TGTGCCAGCAGCCGGACAGGGGGCTATGGCTACACCTTC.

This clone was seen only a few times. The chain couples TRBV29-1 to TRBJ2-2; 9 nucleotides match TRBD1. Trimming removed 4 bases from V and 6 bases from J; junction bases left unmatched: 6. Germline V gene lookup returns CDR1 SQVTM and CDR2 ANQGSEA. The CDR3 contains 14 residues. The CDR3 sequence: CSVGGTGSSGELFF. The CDR3 DNA is TGCAGCGTTGGGGGGACAGGGTCGTCCGGGGAGCTGTTTTTT.

The gene calls are TRBV27 and TRBJ1-4, with D unclear. Trimming pared 2 bases from V and 2 bases from J, leaving 6 bases between. The CDR3 runs 14 residues. Germline V gives CDR1 MNHEY, CDR2 SMNVEV (reference sequence). The CDR3 DNA reads as TGTGCCAGCAGTTTAGTCGGGACTAATGAAAAACTGTTTTTT. Amino acids: CASSLVGTNEKLFF. Based on the CDR3 plus reference TRBV27 and TRBJ1-4, the full variable domain is EAQVTQNPRYLITVTGKKLTVTCSQNMNHEYMSWYRQDPGLGLRQIYYSMNVEVTDKGDVPEGYKVSRKEKRNFPLILESPSPNQTSLYFCASSLVGTNEKLFFGSGTQLSVL.

In this sample, this clone turned up a few times. CDR3 sequence reads: CAWSVGQAGGYTF. The CDR3 region has the DNA TGTGCCTGGAGTGTAGGACAGGCTGGTGGCTACACCTTC. The genes are TRBV30 and TRBJ1-2; 7 bases agree with TRBD1. Trimming took 0 bases from V and 7 from J; bases not matched to a gene: 5. The germline V gene encodes CDR1 GTSNPN and CDR2 SVGIG (reference sequence). This CDR3 comprises 13 residues.

In DNA, the CDR3 is TGTGCCAGCATCGCCGGGACAGTTGAAAAACTGTTTTTT. Amino acids: CASIAGTVEKLFF. This chain uses TRBV2 with TRBJ1-4; 7 bases line up with TRBD1. The germline CDR1 and CDR2 sequences are SNHLY and FYNNEI. Trimming cost V 7 bases and J 7 bases; bases outside gene matches: 6. The CDR3 has 13 residues. Drawing the rest from reference TRBV2 and TRBJ1-4, the complete variable domain is EPEVTQTPSHQVTQMGQEVILRCVPISNHLYFYWYRQILGQKVEFLVSFYNNEISEKSEIFDDQFSVERPDGSNFTLKIRSTKLEDSAMYFCASIAGTVEKLFFGSGTQLSVL.

The V and J genes are TRBV9 and TRBJ2-5, with 9 bases matching TRBD2. This CDR3 region has 15 residues. Per germline, CDR1 SGDLS and CDR2 YYNGEE. The J segment lost 1 base and the V segment lost 4 bases, leaving 5 bases of the junction unmatched. The DNA of the CDR3 is TGTGCCAGCAGCCCAGGGGGACTAGCCCAAGAGACCCAGTACTTC. This gives the protein CASSPGGLAQETQYF. Looking up the rest from reference TRBV9 and TRBJ2-5 gives the full variable domain: DSGVTQTPKHLITATGQRVTLRCSPRSGDLSVYWYQQSLDQGLQFLIQYYNGEERAKGNILERFSAQQFPDLHSELNLSSLELGDSALYFCASSPGGLAQETQYFGPGTRLLVL.

This clone occurred a few times. CDR3 in DNA: TGTGCCTGGAACCGGGAGGGGAACGCAGATACGCAGTATTTT. Protein: CAWNREGNADTQYF. The J gene is TRBJ2-3, the V gene TRBV30, with 8 bases identical to TRBD2. The CDR3 extends over 14 amino acids. Germline V gene lookup returns CDR1 GTSNPN and CDR2 SVGIG (reference sequence). The ends lost 4 bases at V and 4 bases at J; junction bases unmatched: 7.

In its sample, this clone was seen a few times. The sample has other DNA sequences that encode this CDR3 too. The chain uses TRBV28 and TRBJ2-7, with D perhaps TRBD1 (6 bases). Germline CDR1 and CDR2: MDHEN and SYDVKM. CDR3 length equals 12 residues. Deletions cut 6 bases from V and 3 bases from J, with 9 bases between. In DNA, the CDR3 is TGTGCCAGCAGCTTACAGGGCTACGAGCAGTACTTC. This encodes CASSLQGYEQYF.

The rearrangement links TRBV23-1 to TRBJ2-1; 9 bases align to TRBD2. TRBV23-1 is filed as an ORF, its function uncertain. With V trimmed by 0 bases and J by 9 bases, 6 bases remained unmatched. The CDR3 is 15 amino acids. CDR3 protein: CASSQSEVSGSEQFF. In DNA, the CDR3 is TGCGCCAGCAGTCAATCGGAGGTTAGCGGGAGTGAGCAGTTCTTC.

The table lists this clone with a few counts. This sequence joins TRBV7-9 and TRBJ1-1; unclear D gene. Trimming stripped 2 bases from V and 2 bases from J, with 12 bases between. This CDR3 has 15 amino acids. Germline V CDR1 and CDR2: SEHNR, FQNEAQ (reference sequence). CDR3 DNA sequence: TGTGCCAGCAGCTTATGGACGACTAGTAACACTGAAGCTTTCTTT. Amino acid sequence: CASSLWTTSNTEAFF. Variable domain in full (rest from reference TRBV7-9 and TRBJ1-1): DTGVSQNPRHKITKRGQNVTFRCDPISEHNRLYWYRQTLGQGPEFLTYFQNEAQLEKSRLLSDRFSAERPKGSFSTLEIQRTEQGDSAMYLCASSLWTTSNTEAFFGQGTRLTVV.

The CDR3 loop is CATSRADRAHLYGYTF. The DNA for the CDR3 is TGTGCCACCAGCAGAGCGGACAGGGCCCACCTCTATGGCTACACCTTC. This rearrangement joins TRBV15 to TRBJ1-2; 8 bases agree with TRBD1. V dropped 1 base and J dropped 4; count of bases not matched to a gene: 8. CDR3 length equals 16 residues. CDR1 LNHNV and CDR2 YYDKDF come from the germline V gene (reference sequence). Combining the CDR3 with reference TRBV15 and TRBJ1-2 gives the whole variable domain DAMVIQNPRYQVTQFGKPVTLSCSQTLNHNVMYWYQQKSSQAPKLLFHYYDKDFNNEADTPDNFQSRRPNTSFCFLDIRSPGLGDTAMYLCATSRADRAHLYGYTFGSGTRLTVV.

The V call is TRBV7-2, the J call TRBJ2-4; D is ambiguous. The CDR3 has 13 amino acids. The germline V gene encodes CDR1 SGHTA and CDR2 FQGNSA. Between the trimmed V and J ends, which lost 5 bases and 5 bases, there was a span of 10 bases. The CDR3 region is CASSTTMENIQYF. The CDR3, as DNA: TGTGCCAGCAGCACCACTATGGAAAACATTCAGTACTTC. Supplemented by reference TRBV7-2 and TRBJ2-4, the full variable domain reads GAGVSQSPSNKVTEKGKDVELRCDPISGHTALYWYRQSLGQGLEFLIYFQGNSAPDKSGLPSDRFSAERTGGSVSTLTIQRTQQEDSAVYLCASSTTMENIQYFGAGTRLSVL.

The chain is built from TRBV30 and TRBJ2-7; TRBD1 is a possible D gene (5 bases). The CDR3 extends over 11 amino acids. From germline, CDR1 is GTSNPN and CDR2 SVGIG (reference sequence). Trimming removed 3 bases from V and 3 bases from J, with 6 bases in between. CDR3 in amino acids: CAWSDSYEQYF. CDR3 nucleotide sequence: TGTGCCTGGAGCGACAGCTACGAGCAGTACTTC.

This clone was recorded a few times. This sequence joins TRBV29-1 and TRBJ2-1, with D perhaps matching TRBD1 (5 bases). V dropped 8 bases and J dropped 4 bases, with 6 bases sitting between them. This CDR3 region has 10 residues. CDR1 is SQVTM, CDR2 ANQGSEA, per germline. CDR3 region: CSSGYNEQFF. For the CDR3, the DNA is TGCAGCTCAGGGTACAATGAGCAGTTCTTC.

There are a few counts of this clone. The rearrangement links TRBV20-1 to TRBJ2-5; the D is unclear. Germline loops: CDR1 DFQATT, CDR2 SNEGSKA (reference sequence). The V gene lost 4 bases and the J gene lost 5 bases, with 8 bases spanning the gap. The CDR3 is 11 residues long. The CDR3: CSATQTETQYF. CDR3 coding DNA: TGCAGTGCTACACAGACGGAGACCCAGTACTTC.

This clone appeared a few times. CDR3 DNA sequence: TGTGCCAGCAGCTTCCCTGGGACAGAGGGCTACACCTTC. Its protein is CASSFPGTEGYTF. J is TRBJ1-2 and V is TRBV7-2, with 7 bases lining up with TRBD1. V lost 3 bases, J lost 8 bases, and 6 bases stayed unmatched. The germline gives CDR1 SGHTA, CDR2 FQGNSA. The CDR3 is 13 residues long.

This clone was counted a few times. Other nucleotide sequences in the sample specify the same CDR3. This chain uses TRBV9 with TRBJ2-3, with D tentatively TRBD2 (5 bases). V lost 4 bases and J lost 6, with 9 bases in between. This CDR3 region has 12 residues. Germline lookup yields CDR1 SGDLS and CDR2 YYNGEE. The CDR3 DNA is TGTGCCAGCAGCAGACTATCGGATACGCAGTATTTT. This gives the protein CASSRLSDTQYF. Complete variable domain (other parts from reference TRBV9 and TRBJ2-3): DSGVTQTPKHLITATGQRVTLRCSPRSGDLSVYWYQQSLDQGLQFLIQYYNGEERAKGNILERFSAQQFPDLHSELNLSSLELGDSALYFCASSRLSDTQYFGPGTRLTVL.